This T cell receptor (beta chain) was sequenced in a study of vaccination effects on CD4 cells after COVID-19. General observations from the study: Late in the post-vaccination period, infection-induced and vaccine-induced clones underwent marked clonal contraction. Convalescent patients were scarce, and early post-infection timepoints were absent.

Expansion with viral peptide pools was applied to antigen-specific CD4+ T cells by the ViraFEST assay prior to sequencing. Investigators separated out CD4+ T cells once about eleven days of culture had passed. Nucleocapsid antibodies were negative in the vaccine recipients, who had never had SARS-CoV-2 infection. Cultures received IL-2 medium that replaced half the medium on days 3 and 7. As concerns this clone: Its specificity is not known.

The CDR3 length is 14 residues. Germline assignment: CDR1 MNHEY and CDR2 SVGAGI. Trimming removed 6 bases from V and 4 bases from J; junction bases left unmatched: 4. Sequenced by immunoSEQ multiplex PCR; TCRdb stores in-frame clones only, minus some. The data hold around 66,000 clones, with 60% to 80% observed a single time. This sequence joins TRBV6-5 and TRBJ1-2, with 11 nucleotides matching TRBD1. The specimen was CD4+ T cells from PBMCs cultured with HCoV-OC43 spike peptides, collected before COVID-19 vaccination. Subset in this sample: HCoV-OC43 spike overlapping peptide pool stimulation. This receptor was identified in a human donor who received a COVID-19 vaccine. DNA for the CDR3: TGTGCCAGCAGAAGGACAGGGGGCACCTATGGCTACACCTTC. Its protein product is CASRRTGGTYGYTF.